This is a list of T cell receptor beta chains from one sample in a study of beta chain features in type 1 diabetes. Profiling relied on immunoSEQ multiplex PCR, and the TCRdb table lists in-frame clones only, not all of them. The table lists 450,000 or so clones, about an eighth of them singletons. Sequencing was performed on naive CD4+ T cells from blood. The receptors derive from a woman aged 18-30 years in good health. CDR3s include the opening cysteine and the closing phenylalanine or tryptophan. The D gene is left open where the match is weak. The listing skips clone size in some rows; elsewhere it reads once, few, many or a size class.

TRBV9	TRBJ2-1	TRBD2	few	CASSRLAATYNEQFF	TGTGCCAGCAGCAGACTAGCGGCCACCTACAATGAGCAGTTCTTC
TRBV19	TRBJ1-2	NA	NA	CASTPSGRLNYGYTF	TGTGCCAGTACCCCATCGGGACGCCTTAACTATGGCTACACCTTC
TRBV4-1	TRBJ2-5	TRBD2	NA	CASSPNKAGGDETQYF	TGCGCCAGCAGCCCTAACAAGGCGGGGGGCGATGAGACCCAGTACTTC
TRBV29-1	TRBJ1-1	NA	few	CSVANRLGNTEAFF	TGCAGCGTTGCTAACAGGCTTGGGAACACTGAAGCTTTCTTT
TRBV7-2	TRBJ2-3	NA	NA	CASSPGSLATGPADTQYF	TGTGCCAGCAGCCCCGGGAGTTTAGCGACAGGGCCCGCAGATACGCAGTATTTT
TRBV7-9	TRBJ2-6	NA	few	CASSFTPSLISGANVLTF	TGTGCCAGCAGCTTCACTCCCAGCCTAATCTCTGGGGCCAACGTCCTGACTTTC
TRBV25-1	TRBJ1-4	NA	NA	CASMEPAEKLFF	TGTGCCAGCATGGAACCGGCAGAAAAACTGTTTTTT
TRBV23-1	TRBJ2-6	NA	NA	CASSQQGSFSGANVLTF	TGCGCCAGCAGTCAACAGGGTTCTTTCTCTGGGGCCAACGTCCTGACTTTC
TRBV10-3	TRBJ2-1	NA	NA	CAISESHRAESSYNEQFF	TGTGCCATCAGTGAGTCACACAGGGCAGAAAGCTCCTACAATGAGCAGTTCTTC
TRBV7-2	TRBJ1-5	NA	NA	CASSLTHDSWGQPQHF	TGTGCCAGCAGCCTAACCCATGACAGTTGGGGTCAGCCCCAGCATTTT
TRBV1	TRBJ2-5	NA	NA	CTSSHSTVLAGDQETQYF	TGCACCAGCAGCCATTCTACTGTACTAGCGGGTGACCAAGAGACCCAGTACTTC
TRBV7-2	TRBJ1-1	NA	NA	CASSTTENTEAFF	TGTGCCAGCAGTACAACGGAGAACACTGAAGCTTTCTTT
TRBV6-5	TRBJ2-7	TRBD1	NA	CASSDRGHTYEQYF	TGTGCCAGCAGCGACAGGGGACACACCTACGAGCAGTACTTC
TRBV4-3	TRBJ2-3	NA	NA	CASSQEGTFSTDTQYF	TGCGCCAGCAGCCAAGAAGGGACTTTCAGCACAGATACGCAGTATTTT
TRBV28	TRBJ2-1	NA	few	CASSLPPGDVEQFF	TGTGCCAGCAGCCTACCGCCCGGGGACGTCGAGCAGTTCTTC
TRBV6-5	TRBJ2-5	NA	few	CASRSTHETQYF	TGTGCCAGCAGGTCAACCCATGAGACCCAGTACTTC
TRBV19	TRBJ2-3	NA	NA	CASSLRIGVDTQYF	TGTGCCAGTAGTTTACGGATTGGAGTAGATACGCAGTATTTT
TRBV7-9	TRBJ2-7	NA	few	CASSLPPSSYEQYF	TGTGCCAGCAGCTTACCTCCGAGCTCCTACGAGCAGTACTTC
TRBV2	TRBJ1-5	NA	NA	CASSDRTANQPQHF	TGTGCCAGCAGTGACAGGACAGCCAATCAGCCCCAGCATTTT
TRBV4-1	TRBJ2-2	NA	NA	CASSQVPRTGELFF	TGCGCCAGCAGCCAAGTACCCAGAACCGGGGAGCTGTTTTTT
TRBV14	TRBJ2-3	NA	NA	CASSYRNTQYF	TGTGCCAGCAGCTACCGAAATACGCAGTATTTT
TRBV29-1	TRBJ2-4	TRBD1	few	CSVGNRGRRNIQYF	TGCAGCGTTGGAAACAGGGGGCGCAGGAACATTCAGTACTTC
TRBV5-1	TRBJ2-2	TRBD1	few	CASSSRQGFGELFF	TGCGCCAGCAGCTCAAGACAGGGTTTCGGGGAGCTGTTTTTT
TRBV27	TRBJ1-3	NA	few	CASKRLARGESGNTIYF	TGTGCCAGCAAACGTCTGGCGCGGGGCGAATCTGGAAACACCATATATTTT
TRBV9	TRBJ1-5	NA	NA	CASSVSGSASQPQHF	TGTGCCAGCAGCGTATCAGGATCGGCTAGTCAGCCCCAGCATTTT
TRBV7-9	TRBJ1-2	NA	few	CASSLVAGGGYTF	TGTGCCAGCAGCTTAGTGGCCGGTGGAGGCTACACCTTC
TRBV14	TRBJ1-1	NA	NA	CASSQLVTRGTEAFF	TGTGCCAGCAGCCAATTAGTGACTCGAGGGACTGAAGCTTTCTTT
TRBV11-3	TRBJ2-5	NA	NA	CASSWGIQETQYF	TGTGCCAGCAGCTGGGGGATCCAAGAGACCCAGTACTTC
TRBV5-1	TRBJ2-5	NA	NA	CASSLDTGGSETQYF	TGCGCCAGCAGCTTGGATACCGGCGGATCAGAGACCCAGTACTTC
TRBV11-3	TRBJ2-5	NA	NA	CASSFLGTRETQYF	TGTGCCAGCAGCTTCCTGGGTACCCGGGAGACCCAGTACTTC
TRBV18	TRBJ2-7	TRBD1	NA	CASSPPGQGSEQYF	TGTGCCAGCTCACCCCCCGGACAGGGGTCCGAGCAGTACTTC
TRBV7-6	TRBJ2-1	TRBD2	few	CASSLGVPRGGSSYNEQFF	TGTGCCAGCAGCTTAGGTGTTCCCCGCGGGGGAAGCTCCTACAATGAGCAGTTCTTC
TRBV19	TRBJ2-1	TRBD1	NA	CASIQGRNEQFF	TGTGCCAGCATACAGGGGCGAAATGAGCAGTTCTTC
TRBV5-4	TRBJ2-4	NA	NA	CASSGDGRPINIQYF	TGTGCCAGCAGTGGAGACGGGCGGCCTATAAACATTCAGTACTTC
TRBV14	TRBJ1-2	TRBD1	NA	CASSQDKPGQSDYGYTF	TGTGCCAGCAGCCAGGATAAACCGGGACAGTCCGACTATGGCTACACCTTC
TRBV19	TRBJ1-1	NA	NA	CASSIDRQNTEAFF	TGTGCCAGTAGTATTGACAGACAGAACACTGAAGCTTTCTTT
TRBV5-5	TRBJ2-5	NA	NA	CASSAGETQYF	TGTGCCAGCAGCGCGGGAGAGACCCAGTACTTC
TRBV29-1	TRBJ2-3	NA	few	CSVDRVEPDTQYF	TGCAGCGTTGACAGGGTAGAGCCAGATACGCAGTATTTT
TRBV9	TRBJ1-3	TRBD1	NA	CASSTQTGRSGNTIYF	TGTGCCAGCAGCACCCAGACAGGGCGCTCTGGAAACACCATATATTTT
TRBV10-2	TRBJ1-3	NA	NA	CASSDLGTGNTIYF	TGCGCCAGCAGTGACTTGGGGACTGGAAACACCATATATTTT
TRBV9	TRBJ2-3	TRBD2	NA	CASSLSGLAGRRDTQYF	TGTGCCAGCAGCCTCTCGGGTCTAGCGGGAAGGCGAGATACGCAGTATTTT
TRBV30	TRBJ2-7	TRBD2	NA	CAWSFGTNLYEQYF	TGTGCCTGGAGTTTTGGGACTAACTTGTACGAGCAGTACTTC
TRBV28	TRBJ1-5	NA	few	CASSPVGRASNQPQHF	TGTGCCAGCAGCCCGGTGGGTAGGGCTAGCAATCAGCCCCAGCATTTT
TRBV29-1	TRBJ2-3	NA	NA	CSAKSGQLTDTQYF	TGCAGCGCCAAGTCAGGACAGCTCACAGATACGCAGTATTTT
TRBV6-5	TRBJ2-7	TRBD1	few	CASSYAGQGYEQYF	TGTGCCAGCAGTTACGCCGGACAGGGGTACGAGCAGTACTTC
TRBV7-9	TRBJ2-7	TRBD1	few	CATRTGSYEQYF	TGTGCCACCCGGACAGGCTCCTACGAGCAGTACTTC
TRBV15	TRBJ2-5	TRBD1	few	CATSRALGDRVTTDTQYF	TGTGCCACCAGCAGAGCTCTGGGGGACAGGGTCACGACCGACACCCAGTACTTC
TRBV6-5	TRBJ2-5	TRBD1	NA	CASNGQDQETQYF	TGTGCCAGTAATGGACAGGACCAAGAGACCCAGTACTTC
TRBV2	TRBJ1-1	NA	few	CASTSDGGRTEAFF	TGTGCCAGCACCTCGGACGGGGGGCGTACTGAAGCTTTCTTT
TRBV14	TRBJ1-1	NA	NA	CASSLVLNTEAFF	TGTGCCAGCAGCCTTGTACTGAACACTGAAGCTTTCTTT
TRBV7-2	TRBJ1-5	NA	NA	CASSPEPNQPQHF	TGTGCCAGCAGCCCAGAACCAAATCAGCCCCAGCATTTT
TRBV2	TRBJ1-4	NA	few	CASELGQFNEKLFF	TGTGCCAGCGAGCTCGGACAGTTTAATGAAAAACTGTTTTTT
TRBV7-8	TRBJ1-6	NA	NA	CASSLARANSPLHF	TGTGCCAGCAGCTTAGCTAGGGCGAATTCACCCCTCCACTTT